This record concerns one T cell receptor (beta chain) sequence. Germline V gene lookup returns CDR1 SQVTM and CDR2 ANQGSEA. V gave up 0 bases and J gave up 3 bases, with 17 bases separating them. The CDR3 contains 16 residues. The sample is drawn from a study of blood T cell repertoires in COVID-19. Study-level background: Acute-phase and convalescent COVID-19 samples originated in the United States, Italy and Spain. Sample material is recorded as cDNA or gDNA derived from T cells, B-cell-depleted T cells, or PBMCs.

In the authors' workflow: Estimation of nucleated cell counts was performed using reference gene primer amplification. The repertoire was sequenced with immunoSEQ multiplex PCR; TCRdb's copy has only in-frame clones and lacks some. V and J calls and clone size follow that table, whereas D and trimming were derived from the DNA. The sample includes approximately 350,000 clones, over 80% of them seen just once. J is TRBJ1-1 and V is TRBV29-1, with D possibly matching TRBD1 (6 bases). Sequences were obtained from peripheral blood. This sequence originates from a woman between 45 and 65 years old with COVID-19, enrolled during active disease. The CDR3: CSVEDRGRVEDTEAFF. In nucleotides, the CDR3 is TGCAGCGTTGAAGATAGGGGGAGAGTAGAAGACACTGAAGCTTTCTTT. The full variable domain, completed using reference TRBV29-1 and TRBJ1-1, is SAVISQKPSRDICQRGTSLTIQCQVDSQVTMMFWYRQQPGQSLTLIATANQGSEATYESGFVIDKFPISRPNLTFSTLTVSNMSPEDSSIYLCSVEDRGRVEDTEAFFGQGTRLTVV.